One and the same sample provided the 29 T cell receptor beta chains below, sequenced in a study of response to subunit inactivated influenza vaccine. From the RT-PCR reads, TCRdb called clonotypes with MiXCR, one entry per CDR3 protein. The sample contains about 520,000 distinct CDR3 sequences, about a tenth of which appear only once. Sequencing used PBMCs from blood, obtained more than 35 days after vaccination. The origin of the receptors is a man aged 45-60 years who received an inactivated influenza vaccine.

In this sample, this clonotype turned up a few times. This chain joins TRBV7-9 and TRBJ2-7, with TRBD2 identical over 10 bases. Germline V gene data show CDR1 as SEHNR and CDR2 as FQNEAQ (reference sequence). Trimming at V came to 3 bases and at J to 2 bases, leaving 1 base not matched to a gene. The CDR3 spans 14 residues. CDR3: CASSFSGGTYEQYF. In DNA form, the CDR3 reads TGTGCCAGCAGCTTTAGCGGGGGGACCTACGAGCAGTACTTC.

Many counts were recorded for this clonotype. J is TRBJ2-7 and V is TRBV6-5, with no clear D. Looked up from germline, CDR1 is MNHEY and CDR2 is SVGAGI. The CDR3 consists of 17 residues. Trimming took 2 bases from V and 3 from J, leaving 20 bases between them. CDR3 nucleotides: TGTGCCAGCAGTTACGTCGTTGGCCCTTTGGGGAACTACGAGCAGTACTTC. Encoded protein: CASSYVVGPLGNYEQYF.

This clonotype was counted once. The chain is built from TRBV7-3 and TRBJ2-2, with unresolved D. The V and J ends lost 5 bases and 5 bases respectively, with 12 bases between them. This CDR3 spans 14 amino acids. Germline lookup yields CDR1 SGHTA and CDR2 FQGTGA. The CDR3 DNA reads as TGTGCCAGCAGCCCCGGGTTTTGGACCGGGGAGCTGTTTTTT. Residues: CASSPGFWTGELFF.

This clonotype was picked up a small number of times. The V and J genes are TRBV28 and TRBJ1-5; TRBD1 is a possible D gene (6 bases). V lost 1 base and J lost 4, with 11 bases in between. The germline CDR1 and CDR2 sequences are MDHEN and SYDVKM. CDR3 length equals 15 residues. CDR3 nucleotides: TGTGCCAGCAGTTTATTGACAGGAGGTAATCAGCCCCAGCATTTT. It yields the protein CASSLLTGGNQPQHF.

Many counts were recorded for this clonotype. This chain connects TRBV4-1 to TRBJ2-4; tentative D call: TRBD2 (6 bases). Per germline, CDR1 MGHRA and CDR2 YSYEKL. V gave up 4 bases and J gave up 8 bases, with 18 bases separating them. This CDR3 spans 15 amino acids. CDR3 sequence reads: CASSRDAGTRDIQYF. Here the CDR3 DNA reads TGCGCCAGCAGCCGGGATGCGGGGACTCGGGACATTCAGTACTTC.

This clonotype was seen many times. This rearrangement joins TRBV29-1 to TRBJ2-1; D may be TRBD1 (6 bases). CDR3 length equals 14 residues. Germline assignment: CDR1 SQVTM and CDR2 ANQGSEA. Trimming removed 4 bases from V and 6 bases from J, with 16 bases in between. CDR3 amino acids: CSVVSDRGGNEQFF. The DNA for the CDR3 is TGCAGCGTTGTTTCGGATAGAGGGGGCAATGAGCAGTTCTTC.

The CDR3 DNA follows: TGCGCCAGCAGCCGAGGACTAGCGGGAGGGATGTTCACAGATACGCAGTATTTT. This translates into CASSRGLAGGMFTDTQYF. V and J are TRBV5-1 and TRBJ2-3; TRBD2 aligns across 15 bases. V lost 4 bases, J lost 2 bases, and 8 bases stayed unmatched. The CDR3 has 18 residues. CDR1 and CDR2 (germline): SGHRS, YFSETQ.

This clonotype was counted between two and nine times. The chain has TRBV20-1 and TRBJ2-3; no reliable D call. The CDR3 extends over 13 amino acids. Germline values: CDR1 DFQATT, CDR2 SNEGSKA (reference sequence). The ends were cut back, 4 bases at V and 2 bases at J, with 10 bases in the middle. This CDR3 is CSAMPGPTDTQYF. Written as DNA, the CDR3 is TGCAGTGCTATGCCGGGCCCCACAGATACGCAGTATTTT.

The V call is TRBV20-1, the J call TRBJ2-5; the match to TRBD1 covers 7 bases. CDR1 DFQATT and CDR2 SNEGSKA come from the germline V gene (reference sequence). V gave up 5 bases and J gave up 2 bases; unmatched junction bases: 8. The CDR3 length is 14 residues. CDR3 in amino acids: CSAGYPGQQETQYF. In DNA, the CDR3 is TGCAGTGCTGGCTACCCGGGACAGCAAGAGACCCAGTACTTC.

V is TRBV19 and J is TRBJ1-4, with 7 bases that match TRBD1. The V gene end was trimmed by 6 bases and the J gene end by 8 bases; junction bases not matched to a gene: 9. CDR3 length: 14 amino acids. Germline lookup yields CDR1 LNHDA and CDR2 SQIVND (reference sequence). Here the CDR3 reads CASRPDRVREKLFF. Written as DNA, the CDR3 is TGTGCCAGTAGGCCCGACAGGGTGAGAGAAAAACTGTTTTTT.

The chain uses TRBV15 and TRBJ2-1; no clear D gene. V lost 0 bases and J 7 bases, leaving 19 bases between the germline ends. From germline, CDR1 is LNHNV and CDR2 YYDKDF (reference sequence). This CDR3 has 17 residues. CDR3 coding DNA: TGTGCCACCAGCAGAGAAACTACCGACTCCGCAAATAATGAGCAGTTCTTC. Translation gives CATSRETTDSANNEQFF.

The chain has TRBV12-3 or TRBV12-4 and TRBJ1-1, with unresolved D. V was cut by 3 bases and J by 7 bases, with 15 bases left in between. The CDR3 has 14 amino acids. The CDR3 reads CASSFPERPGEAFF. The CDR3 coding sequence is TGTGCCAGCAGTTTCCCGGAAAGGCCCGGTGAAGCTTTCTTT.

This clonotype was seen ten or more times. The genes are TRBV20-1 and TRBJ2-3; TRBD1 aligns across 11 bases. CDR1 is DFQATT and CDR2 is SNEGSKA in the germline V gene (reference sequence). The CDR3 contains 16 residues. After removal of 2 bases from V and 3 bases from J, the junction contained 7 bases not matched to a gene. The DNA for the CDR3 is TGCAGTGCTAGATCACCCGGGACAGGGGGTACAGATACGCAGTATTTT. Its translation is CSARSPGTGGTDTQYF.

A note on this clonotype: Lacking the conserved final phenylalanine or tryptophan, this CDR3 likely reflects a read error. This chain joins TRBV11-1 and TRBJ2-5; 7 bases fit TRBD2. The V segment lost 1 base and the J segment 2 bases; nucleotides outside the gene matches: 1. Germline loops: CDR1 SGHAT, CDR2 FQDESV (reference sequence). The CDR3 is 14 amino acids. The CDR3 protein is CASSLGLAQETQYL. The CDR3 region has the DNA TGTGCCAGCAGCTTAGGACTAGCTCAAGAGACCCAGTACTTA.

The chain has TRBV5-1 and TRBJ2-3, with TRBD2 as a possible D gene (7 bases). The CDR3 is 15 residues long. The V and J ends lost 4 bases and 4 bases respectively, with 16 bases between them. The germline V gene encodes CDR1 SGHRS and CDR2 YFSETQ. The CDR3 nucleotides are TGCGCCAGCAGCCCGAGGGGGGGGCTCGCAGATACGCAGTATTTT. Protein sequence: CASSPRGGLADTQYF.

This clonotype appeared many times. The J gene is TRBJ1-1, the V gene TRBV5-1, with 7 bases lining up with TRBD1. The J segment lost 0 bases and the V segment lost 4 bases, leaving 3 bases of the junction unmatched. The germline V gene has CDR1 SGHRS and CDR2 YFSETQ. This CDR3 has 14 residues. CDR3 nucleotide sequence: TGCGCCAGCAGCGAGGGACAGCTGAACACTGAAGCTTTCTTT. Translation: CASSEGQLNTEAFF.

This clonotype came up a few times. As DNA, the CDR3 is TGCGCCAGCAGCCTAGGGACAGGGCGGGATTCACCCCTCCACTTT. Translated: CASSLGTGRDSPLHF. The V and J genes are TRBV5-1 and TRBJ1-6; TRBD1 agrees at 9 bases. Looked up from germline, CDR1 is SGHRS and CDR2 is YFSETQ. The CDR3 has 15 residues. V gave up 4 bases and J gave up 8 bases; unmatched junction bases: 7.

This clonotype was seen repeatedly, ten times or more. The gene calls are TRBV20-1 and TRBJ2-1; a possible D gene is TRBD1 (6 bases). CDR1 and CDR2 from the germline V gene are DFQATT and SNEGSKA (reference sequence). The CDR3 has 14 amino acids. V lost 6 bases and J lost 8, with 20 bases in between. CDR3 sequence: CSAVRDKVHHEQFF. The CDR3 DNA reads TGCAGTGCGGTCCGGGACAAAGTGCACCATGAGCAGTTCTTC.

This clonotype was detected ten times or more. This chain connects TRBV5-5 to TRBJ2-5; 8 positions match TRBD2. The CDR3 has 16 residues. V lost 2 bases, J lost 0 bases, and 6 bases stayed unmatched. CDR1 is SGHKS, CDR2 YYEKEE, per germline (reference sequence). CDR3 residues: CASSFSSGSYQETQYF. DNA of the CDR3: TGTGCCAGCAGCTTCTCCAGCGGGAGTTACCAAGAGACCCAGTACTTC.

This clonotype was recorded at least ten times. J is TRBJ2-5 and V is TRBV7-2; 15 nucleotides line up with TRBD2. The CDR3 loop spans 16 amino acids. V dropped 4 bases and J dropped 5; count of bases not matched to a gene: 5. Germline CDR1 reads SGHTA; CDR2 reads FQGNSA. The CDR3 coding sequence is TGTGCCAGCAGCTGGACTAGCGGGAGGGCTGGGGAGACCCAGTACTTC. Its translation: CASSWTSGRAGETQYF.

This rearrangement joins TRBV3-1 to TRBJ2-1; possibly TRBD2 for D (6 bases). This CDR3 spans 13 amino acids. V shed 5 bases and J shed 8 bases, with 13 bases lying between them. The germline CDR1 and CDR2 sequences are LGHDT and YNNKEL (reference sequence). In nucleotides, the CDR3 is TGTGCCAGCAGCGCAGGAGGGGTCCATGAGCAGTTCTTC. It yields the protein CASSAGGVHEQFF.

There are a few counts of this clonotype. This sequence joins TRBV5-1 and TRBJ2-2; no firm D call. The germline V gene encodes CDR1 SGHRS and CDR2 YFSETQ. V was clipped by 0 bases and J by 7 bases, with 4 bases between them. This CDR3 region has 12 residues. The CDR3 DNA follows: TGCGCCAGCAGCTTGGATGGCGGGGAGCTGTTTTTT. This gives the protein CASSLDGGELFF.

This clonotype was counted only a few times. The J gene is TRBJ2-1, the V gene TRBV9; possibly TRBD2 for D (5 bases). The CDR3 length is 16 residues. CDR1 and CDR2 from the germline V gene are SGDLS and YYNGEE. V dropped 0 bases and J dropped 0 bases, with 10 bases sitting between them. This chain's CDR3 is CASSVGAESSYNEQFF. CDR3 DNA: TGTGCCAGCAGCGTAGGAGCGGAAAGCTCCTACAATGAGCAGTTCTTC.

The chain recombines TRBV20-1 with TRBJ2-7; 10 bases fit TRBD2. From germline, CDR1 is DFQATT and CDR2 SNEGSKA (reference sequence). Trimming cost V 4 bases and J 4 bases; bases outside gene matches: 4. This CDR3 is built from 13 residues. The CDR3 protein is CSAKAGGIYEQYF. The CDR3 DNA sequence: TGCAGTGCTAAAGCGGGAGGGATATACGAGCAGTACTTC.

The J gene is TRBJ1-2, the V gene TRBV6-1; D is possibly TRBD1 (5 bases). V shed 7 bases and J shed 7 bases, with 19 bases lying between them. The CDR3 covers 14 residues. Per germline, CDR1 MNHNS and CDR2 SASEGT. The CDR3 DNA reads as TGTGCCAGCACCTCCCATCCTCCAAGGGGTGGCTACACCTTC. Translated: CASTSHPPRGGYTF.

The chain is built from TRBV9 and TRBJ2-5; 12 positions match TRBD2. The V and J ends lost 3 bases and 1 base, in that order; junction bases with no gene match: 4. Germline V gives CDR1 SGDLS, CDR2 YYNGEE. This CDR3 contains 16 residues. The CDR3, as DNA: TGTGCCAGCAGCGAGGGACTAGCGGGCCGCCAAGAGACCCAGTACTTC. This gives the protein CASSEGLAGRQETQYF.

This clonotype was counted a few times. This chain uses TRBV12-3 or TRBV12-4 with TRBJ2-3; 14 nucleotides align to TRBD2. This CDR3 region has 21 residues. The ends lost 0 bases at V and 2 bases at J; junction bases unmatched: 13. CDR3 region: CASSLARIWGTSGGNTDTQYF. The CDR3 bases are TGTGCCAGCAGTTTAGCGCGAATTTGGGGGACTAGCGGGGGAAACACAGATACGCAGTATTTT.

This clonotype has a handful of counts. V and J are TRBV10-2 and TRBJ2-4; TRBD1 or TRBD2 may be the D gene (5 bases each). V was cut by 8 bases and J by 3 bases, with 8 bases left in between. The germline V gene encodes CDR1 WSHSY and CDR2 SAAADI. This CDR3 has 12 amino acids. CDR3 loop: CASGGNKNIQYF. The CDR3 region has the DNA TGCGCCAGCGGGGGTAACAAAAACATTCAGTACTTC.

CDR3 nucleotide sequence: TGTGCCAGCAGTTCAGCCGGGACTAGCGGGTACAATGAGCAGTTCTTC. Its protein product is CASSSAGTSGYNEQFF. This sequence joins TRBV6-5 and TRBJ2-1; 12 nucleotides line up with TRBD2. J gave up 4 bases and V 4 bases, and 5 bases lay outside the gene matches. In germline, CDR1 is MNHEY, CDR2 SVGAGI. The CDR3 runs to 16 residues.